The 29 T cell receptor beta chains below were found in one sample sequenced in a study of blood T cell repertoires in COVID-19. Some clones are missing from TCRdb's copy, which holds only in-frame ones; the method was immunoSEQ multiplex PCR. This sample has 90,000 to 120,000 clones, with roughly four fifths found just once. Sequenced: peripheral blood. Receptors were obtained from a man aged 55 to 69 with acute or convalescent COVID-19.

V gene TRBV4-3 combines with J gene TRBJ2-5; 7 bases fit TRBD1. The CDR3 spans 21 residues. With V trimmed by 0 bases and J by 3 bases, 22 bases remained unmatched. Germline V gene lookup returns CDR1 LGHNA and CDR2 YSLEER. This CDR3 reads CASSQEGQEGQELMDEETQYF. The CDR3 nucleotides read TGCGCCAGCAGCCAAGAAGGGCAGGAAGGACAGGAGTTAATGGACGAAGAGACCCAGTACTTC.

The chain carries TRBV24-1 and TRBJ2-2; TRBD2 might be the D (6 bases). This CDR3 is built from 17 residues. Germline V lookup: CDR1 KGHDR, CDR2 SFDVKD. Trimming shortened V by 5 bases and J by 0 bases, and 15 bases separated the two germline ends. CDR3 bases: TGTGCCACCAGTGTGTCGGGCGGGGCAACGAACACCGGGGAGCTGTTTTTT. Translated: CATSVSGGATNTGELFF.

The rearrangement joins TRBV30 to TRBJ2-5; D perhaps matches TRBD1 (6 bases). The CDR3 is 15 residues long. V was cut by 2 bases and J by 5 bases, with 18 bases left in between. Germline CDR1 reads GTSNPN; CDR2 reads SVGIG (reference sequence). CDR3 residues: CAWSLQGGTGETQYF. In DNA form, the CDR3 reads TGTGCCTGGAGTCTCCAAGGGGGAACCGGGGAGACCCAGTACTTC.

The V gene is TRBV30, the J gene TRBJ2-5; tentative D call: TRBD2 (5 bases). The germline CDR1 and CDR2 sequences are GTSNPN and SVGIG (reference sequence). The CDR3 totals 13 residues. Trimming removed 0 bases at V and 4 bases at J, with 9 bases between. The CDR3 sequence: CAWSVASGETQYF. Written as DNA, the CDR3 is TGTGCCTGGAGTGTAGCGAGCGGAGAGACCCAGTACTTC.

The rearrangement links TRBV7-9 to TRBJ1-4, with 7 bases lining up with TRBD1. The CDR3 consists of 16 residues. The ends lost 5 bases at V and 0 bases at J; junction bases unmatched: 6. CDR1 is SEHNR and CDR2 is FQNEAQ in the germline V gene (reference sequence). CDR3 DNA: TGTGCCAGCAGCCGCTGGGACAGAGCAACTAATGAAAAACTGTTTTTT. It encodes CASSRWDRATNEKLFF.

CDR3 in amino acids: CASSSSFGRGDTQYF. Written as DNA, the CDR3 is TGTGCCAGCAGCTCATCATTTGGACGAGGGGATACGCAGTATTTT. J is TRBJ2-3 and V is TRBV7-2; maybe TRBD2 (5 bases). Germline CDR1 is SGHTA and CDR2 is FQGNSA. V was clipped by 4 bases and J by 6 bases, with 17 bases between them. This CDR3 is 15 amino acids long.

This clone was picked up one time. The chain combines TRBV21-1 with TRBJ1-1; the table's D gene call, TRBD1, was not cross checked with the DNA. TRBV21-1 is flagged as a pseudogene. The CDR3 is 16 residues long. The CDR3 nucleotides are TGTGCCAGCAGCAATGGGATGACAGGGTTGAACACTGAAGCTTTCTTT. It yields the protein CASSNGMTGLNTEAFF.

V usage is TRBV12-3 or TRBV12-4 and J usage is TRBJ1-2, with TRBD1 as a possible D gene (6 bases). V was cut by 3 bases and J by 6 bases, with 11 bases left in between. The CDR3 has 13 residues. The CDR3 loop is CASSFAGVDGYTF. The CDR3 coding sequence is TGTGCCAGCAGTTTCGCAGGGGTAGATGGCTACACCTTC.

The chain links TRBV24-1 to TRBJ2-2, with D possibly matching TRBD2 (5 bases). The CDR3 has 16 amino acids. Looked up from germline, CDR1 is KGHDR and CDR2 is SFDVKD. The V and J ends lost 4 bases and 5 bases respectively, with 16 bases between them. For the CDR3, the DNA is TGTGCCACCAGTGACCATCCCCAGCGAGGGACCGGGGAGCTGTTTTTT. Translated, it gives CATSDHPQRGTGELFF.

The rearrangement uses TRBV4-3 and TRBJ2-6; D remains unclear. Germline V gives CDR1 LGHNA, CDR2 YSLEER. This CDR3 contains 15 residues. Trimming removed 1 base at V and 2 bases at J, with 6 bases between. The CDR3 region is CASSQASAGANVLTF. Written as DNA, the CDR3 is TGCGCCAGCAGCCAAGCCTCAGCTGGGGCCAACGTCCTGACTTTC.

The J gene is TRBJ2-7, the V gene TRBV7-2, with 10 bases matching TRBD2. V trimming: 5 bases; J trimming: 2 bases; junction bases outside the gene matches: 6. Germline V gives CDR1 SGHTA, CDR2 FQGNSA. The CDR3 is 15 residues long. The CDR3: CASSLLAGGAYEQYF. The CDR3 DNA reads as TGTGCCAGCAGCCTCTTAGCGGGAGGTGCCTACGAGCAGTACTTC. Full variable domain (outside the CDR3, taken from reference TRBV7-2 and TRBJ2-7): GAGVSQSPSNKVTEKGKDVELRCDPISGHTALYWYRQSLGQGLEFLIYFQGNSAPDKSGLPSDRFSAERTGGSVSTLTIQRTQQEDSAVYLCASSLLAGGAYEQYFGPGTRLTVT.

The DNA of the CDR3 is TGTGCCAGCAGTTACAATAGGGGGAACACTGAAGCTTTCTTT. Protein sequence: CASSYNRGNTEAFF. The chain links TRBV6-5 to TRBJ1-1; weak D call: TRBD1 (5 bases). V was clipped by 2 bases and J by 1 base, with 8 bases between them. This CDR3 comprises 14 residues. CDR1 and CDR2 (germline): MNHEY, SVGAGI.

The chain employs TRBV9 and TRBJ1-3, with D tentatively TRBD1 (6 bases). CDR1 is SGDLS and CDR2 is YYNGEE in the germline V gene. V was trimmed by 0 bases and J by 1 base, leaving 14 bases between them. CDR3 length equals 17 residues. The CDR3 coding sequence is TGTGCCAGCAGCGTAGCTCAGGGGCTGGAATCTGGAAACACCATATATTTT. The encoded protein is CASSVAQGLESGNTIYF.

V usage is TRBV20-1 and J usage is TRBJ1-5; D ambiguous. The CDR3 is 12 amino acids. Germline V gene data show CDR1 as DFQATT and CDR2 as SNEGSKA (reference sequence). Trimming took 3 bases from V and 6 from J, leaving 9 bases between them. CDR3 region: CSASGGLQPQHF. For the CDR3, the DNA is TGCAGTGCTAGTGGCGGGCTTCAGCCCCAGCATTTT.

The chain has TRBV11-2 and TRBJ1-1; 9 bases match TRBD1. Per germline, CDR1 SGHAT and CDR2 FQNNGV. CDR3 length equals 14 residues. The ends lost 5 bases at V and 1 base at J; junction bases unmatched: 2. The CDR3 region has the DNA TGTGCCAGCAGCCCGGACAGGGGGAACACTGAAGCTTTCTTT. Its translation is CASSPDRGNTEAFF.

The V and J genes are TRBV9 and TRBJ1-2, with TRBD1 identical over 10 bases. Unmatched junction bases numbered 6, after V lost 3 bases and J lost 4 bases. CDR1 is SGDLS and CDR2 is YYNGEE in the germline V gene. There are 15 residues in the CDR3. CDR3 sequence (DNA): TGTGCCAGCAGCGCGGCGGGGACAGGGGTCTATGGCTACACCTTC. It encodes CASSAAGTGVYGYTF.

This chain uses TRBV19 with TRBJ2-3, with TRBD2 identical over 7 bases. Trimming cost V 4 bases and J 7 bases; bases outside gene matches: 8. The CDR3 contains 14 residues. Germline assignment: CDR1 LNHDA and CDR2 SQIVND (reference sequence). DNA for the CDR3: TGTGCCAGTAGTACCGGGGGAGGGTCTTATACGCAGTATTTT. Protein sequence: CASSTGGGSYTQYF. Supplemented by reference TRBV19 and TRBJ2-3, the full variable domain reads DGGITQSPKYLFRKEGQNVTLSCEQNLNHDAMYWYRQDPGQGLRLIYYSQIVNDFQKGDIAEGYSVSREKKESFPLTVTSAQKNPTAFYLCASSTGGGSYTQYFGPGTRLTVL.

This sequence joins TRBV7-2 and TRBJ2-1, with 9 bases that match TRBD2. V was pared by 1 base and J by 3 bases, with 4 bases of the junction left unmatched. Germline V gene lookup returns CDR1 SGHTA and CDR2 FQGNSA. The CDR3 spans 16 residues. For the CDR3, the DNA is TGTGCCAGCAGCTTAGTCGCTAGCGGGAACTACAATGAGCAGTTCTTC. Translation gives CASSLVASGNYNEQFF.

V usage is TRBV19 and J usage is TRBJ2-2, with TRBD2 matching 7 bases. In germline, CDR1 is LNHDA, CDR2 SQIVND (reference sequence). The CDR3 has 15 residues. V dropped 7 bases and J dropped 3; count of bases not matched to a gene: 8. CDR3 nucleotides: TGTGCCAGTACCCTGGGAGGGCGGTACACCGGGGAGCTGTTTTTT. The encoded protein is CASTLGGRYTGELFF.

The chain carries TRBV13 and TRBJ1-6; 9 bases agree with TRBD1. The germline V gene encodes CDR1 PRHDT and CDR2 FYEKMQ (reference sequence). The J segment lost 7 bases and the V segment lost 7 bases, leaving 8 bases of the junction unmatched. CDR3 size: 15 residues. CDR3 residues: CASTLTGTGNSPLHF. In nucleotides, the CDR3 is TGTGCCAGCACCCTGACAGGGACAGGGAATTCACCCCTCCACTTT.

The CDR3 spells CASSLSRDRGYTIYF. CDR3 in DNA: TGTGCCAGCAGCTTGAGCCGGGACAGGGGTTACACCATATATTTT. V is TRBV5-5 and J is TRBJ1-3, with 10 bases aligning to TRBD1. Losses at the gene ends were 1 base for V and 8 bases for J; bases not matched to a gene: 6. CDR1 and CDR2 from the germline V gene are SGHKS and YYEKEE (reference sequence). The CDR3 contains 15 residues.

The chain couples TRBV24-1 to TRBJ1-4; 8 bases agree with TRBD1. Looked up from germline, CDR1 is KGHDR and CDR2 is SFDVKD. With V trimmed by 3 bases and J by 5 bases, 4 bases remained unmatched. The CDR3 length is 15 residues. In DNA form, the CDR3 reads TGTGCCACCAGTGATGGACAGGGTCAAAATGAAAAACTGTTTTTT. This gives the protein CATSDGQGQNEKLFF.

The chain recombines TRBV7-3 with TRBJ2-2; TRBD2 agrees at 14 bases. V was clipped by 1 base and J by 5 bases; unmatched bases: 3. The germline V gene has CDR1 SGHTA and CDR2 FQGTGA. The CDR3 sequence is 17 residues long. The CDR3 DNA reads TGTGCCAGCAGCTTAATGGGGACTAGCGGGGGTACCGGGGAGCTGTTTTTT. Translated: CASSLMGTSGGTGELFF. Based on the CDR3 plus reference TRBV7-3 and TRBJ2-2, the full variable domain is GAGVSQTPSNKVTEKGKYVELRCDPISGHTALYWYRQSLGQGPEFLIYFQGTGAADDSGLPNDRFFAVRPEGSVSTLKIQRTERGDSAVYLCASSLMGTSGGTGELFFGEGSRLTVL.

The chain recombines TRBV7-5 with TRBJ1-6; the table's D call TRBD1 went unverified against the DNA. TRBV7-5 is a pseudogene. The CDR3 runs 21 residues. The CDR3 is CARILDLRQAVSSSYNSPLHF. DNA of the CDR3: TGTGCCAGAATTCTGGATCTTCGACAGGCGGTATCGAGCTCCTATAATTCACCCCTCCACTTT.

This clone has more than one count but fewer than ten. This chain joins TRBV2 and TRBJ1-5, with 8 bases fitting TRBD1. Unmatched junction bases numbered 9, after V lost 6 bases and J lost 2 bases. CDR3 size: 16 residues. Germline V lookup: CDR1 SNHLY, CDR2 FYNNEI. CDR3 nucleotides: TGTGCCAGCAGAGCCACACAGGGGGAGGGCAATCAGCCCCAGCATTTT. Residues: CASRATQGEGNQPQHF.

This rearrangement joins TRBV6-2 or TRBV6-3 to TRBJ1-2; D not certain. This CDR3 has 13 amino acids. V shed 6 bases and J shed 0 bases, with 8 bases lying between them. Looked up from germline, CDR1 is MNHEY and CDR2 is SVGEGT. CDR3 sequence reads: CASSSNSNYGYTF. For the CDR3, the DNA is TGTGCCAGCAGCTCTAATTCTAACTATGGCTACACCTTC.

At least ten counts were recorded for this clone. The rearrangement joins TRBV12-3 or TRBV12-4 to TRBJ1-1; no clear D gene. The V end lost 6 bases, the J end lost 1 base, and 6 bases lay between the germline ends. This CDR3 region has 12 residues. The CDR3 loop reads CASRFRNTEAFF. The CDR3 DNA sequence: TGTGCCAGCAGGTTCCGGAACACTGAAGCTTTCTTT.

The chain links TRBV6-1 to TRBJ2-7, with D unresolved. The ends were cut back, 2 bases at V and 3 bases at J, with 14 bases in the middle. The CDR3 contains 15 residues. Germline CDR1 is MNHNS and CDR2 is SASEGT. The CDR3 spells CASSELPRQFYEQYF. In DNA, the CDR3 is TGTGCCAGCAGTGAACTTCCCAGGCAGTTCTACGAGCAGTACTTC.

The chain carries TRBV6-4 and TRBJ1-1; perhaps TRBD1 as D (5 bases). The CDR3 extends over 13 amino acids. V was shortened by 3 bases and J by 3 bases, with 8 bases between the two germline ends. The germline V gene encodes CDR1 MRHNA and CDR2 SNTAGT. The CDR3 is CASSEQGDTEAFF. As DNA, the CDR3 is TGTGCCAGCAGTGAGCAGGGTGACACTGAAGCTTTCTTT.